One TCR beta chain is described in this entry. The antigen remains undetermined. CDR3 size: 14 residues. Per the germline V gene, CDR1 is KGHSH and CDR2 is LQKENI. V lost 3 bases, J lost 7 bases, and 15 bases lay in between. These data are taken from a study of long-term antiretroviral therapy in people with HIV. General observations from the study: Repertoires in HIV (unlike those of controls) had narrower CDR3 length ranges.

At the survey level, the v3.0 immunoSEQ assay was run. The protocol was immunoSEQ multiplex PCR, while the TCRdb copy is restricted to in-frame clones and leaves out a portion. The sample records around 38,000 clones, 85% to 95% being singletons. Treated in the United States were all of the participants with HIV. The origin of this receptor is a man between 25 and 39 years old with HIV. Here the sequenced sample was unsorted PBMCs, taken approximately 9.1 years after starting antiretroviral therapy. The V and J genes are TRBV18 and TRBJ2-5; D possibly corresponds to TRBD1 (5 bases). This chain's CDR3 is CASSPGAEMGTQYF. CDR3 nucleotide sequence: TGTGCCAGCTCACCTGGGGCGGAGATGGGGACCCAGTACTTC.